These 32 T cell receptor beta chains came from one sample sequenced in a study of tumor and adjacent non-tumor tissue in lung cancer. RNA was extracted from bulk tissue without any cell sorting. A modified ARM-PCR protocol with three rounds of nested PCR amplified TCRbeta. One entry per CDR3 protein results from TCRdb running MiXCR on the multiplex PCR reads. The table lists roughly 200,000 distinct CDR3 sequences, 71% of them singletons. The sample comprised lung tumor tissue. The source of these receptors is a man between 60 and 75 years old with non-small cell lung cancer.

This clonotype was recorded only once. Given a much more abundant clone one base away, this may be a read error. The CDR3: CASMTWRVQETQYF. The CDR3 bases are TGTGCCAGCATGACGTGGAGGGTACAAGAGACCCAGTACTTC. This rearrangement joins TRBV6-1 to TRBJ2-5, with D possibly TRBD2 on 6 matching bases. Per germline, CDR1 MNHNS and CDR2 SASEGT. Trimming pared 7 bases from V and 2 bases from J, leaving 14 bases between. The CDR3 length is 14 residues.

V gene TRBV12-3 or TRBV12-4 combines with J gene TRBJ2-1; no firm D call. V was pared by 10 bases and J by 1 base, with 20 bases between. This CDR3 is 16 amino acids long. The CDR3 DNA reads TGTGCCAACTGTTTATATTCCTTTGCGTCCTACAATGAGCAGTTCTTC. Protein: CANCLYSFASYNEQFF.

In regard to this clonotype: Compared with germline, one end of the junction differs, possibly owing to a read error. V gene TRBV7-9 combines with J gene TRBJ2-3; 11 nucleotides match TRBD2. CDR1 SEHNR and CDR2 FQNEAQ come from the germline V gene (reference sequence). CDR3 length: 14 amino acids. The CDR3 DNA sequence: TGTGCCAGCGACCTAGCGGGAGGCACAGATACGCATTATTTT. This translates into CASDLAGGTDTHYF.

This clonotype has just a few counts. The chain links TRBV4-2 to TRBJ2-1; 14 bases agree with TRBD2. The V gene's germline CDR1 is LGHNA and CDR2 YNFKEQ. Trimming at V came to 6 bases and at J to 8 bases, leaving 9 bases not matched to a gene. CDR3 length equals 16 residues. The CDR3 region has the DNA TGTGCCAGCAGTCAACGGACTAGCGGGAGGAAAGATGAGCAGTTCTTC. Translating it yields CASSQRTSGRKDEQFF.

The chain couples TRBV5-6 to TRBJ1-3; no definite D call. The germline V gene encodes CDR1 SGHDT and CDR2 YYEEEE. CDR3 length: 14 residues. V was shortened by 0 bases and J by 12 bases, with 16 bases between the two germline ends. The CDR3 reads CASSLGPSGSSIYF. DNA of the CDR3: TGTGCCAGCAGCTTGGGTCCCTCTGGAAGCAGCATATATTTT.

The V gene is TRBV11-1, the J gene TRBJ2-7, with D tentatively TRBD2 (5 bases). The CDR3 spans 16 residues. The V gene's germline CDR1 is SGHAT and CDR2 FQDESV (reference sequence). Trimming left V 7 bases short and J 0 bases short, with 19 bases between. The CDR3, as DNA: TGTGCCAGCAAATTAGCGATTCGTGATAACTCCTACGAGCAGTACTTC. This sequence encodes CASKLAIRDNSYEQYF. Looking up the rest from reference TRBV11-1 and TRBJ2-7 gives the full variable domain: EAEVAQSPRYKITEKSQAVAFWCDPISGHATLYWYRQILGQGPELLVQFQDESVVDDSQLPKDRFSAERLKGVDSTLKIQPAELGDSAMYLCASKLAIRDNSYEQYFGPGTRLTVT.

The chain is built from TRBV4-1 and TRBJ2-3; D perhaps matches TRBD2 (6 bases). Germline V gene lookup returns CDR1 MGHRA and CDR2 YSYEKL. Trimming pared 2 bases from V and 5 bases from J, leaving 17 bases between. The CDR3 is made up of 16 amino acids. The CDR3 loop is CASSQSPSAAGDTQYF. In DNA form, the CDR3 reads TGCGCCAGCAGCCAAAGTCCTAGCGCTGCGGGAGATACGCAGTATTTT.

Notes on this clonotype: No conserved phenylalanine or tryptophan ends this CDR3, so it is likely a read error. The chain has TRBV4-3 and TRBJ1-2; perhaps TRBD1 as D (6 bases). The V gene lost 3 bases and the J gene lost 4 bases, with 15 bases spanning the gap. The germline CDR1 and CDR2 sequences are LGHNA and YSLEER. The CDR3 length is 15 residues. The CDR3 nucleotides are TGCGCCAGCAGCCACCGACAGGCGGGGGGCTATGGCTACACCTAC. Protein product: CASSHRQAGGYGYTY.

This clonotype was recorded at least ten times. The chain couples TRBV20-1 to TRBJ2-1, with D perhaps TRBD1 (6 bases). CDR1 DFQATT and CDR2 SNEGSKA come from the germline V gene (reference sequence). CDR3 length: 15 amino acids. V was pared by 2 bases and J by 2 bases, with 13 bases between. The CDR3 DNA is TGCAGTGCTAGACATACAGGGATGGCCTACAATGAGCAGTTCTTC. This translates into CSARHTGMAYNEQFF.

Comment on this clonotype: This is likely a read error, given that the CDR3 carries no conserved phenylalanine or tryptophan at its end. This chain connects TRBV12-3 or TRBV12-4 to TRBJ2-3, with no clear D. The ends were cut back, 3 bases at V and 8 bases at J, with 12 bases in the middle. This CDR3 region has 13 residues. CDR3 loop: CASSFAWSGTQYY. The CDR3 DNA sequence: TGTGCCAGCAGTTTCGCGTGGTCAGGTACGCAGTATTAT.

Details on this clonotype: A much larger clone sits a single nucleotide away, making a read error possible. This chain joins TRBV6-2 or TRBV6-3 and TRBJ2-5, with 11 nucleotides matching TRBD2. Germline CDR1 reads MNHEY; CDR2 reads SVGEGT. This CDR3 has 15 residues. CDR3 protein: CTSSYTSGSQETQYF. The CDR3 coding sequence is TGTACCAGCAGTTACACTAGCGGGAGCCAAGAGACCCAGTACTTC.

For this clonotype: The junction departs from the called germline gene at one end, perhaps through a read error. CDR3 in amino acids: CSAPWTAGGNEALF. The CDR3 DNA follows: TGCAGTGCTCCTTGGACAGCCGGGGGCAATGAAGCTTTATTT. The rearrangement uses TRBV20-1 and TRBJ1-1; perhaps TRBD1 as D (6 bases). The germline V gene has CDR1 DFQATT and CDR2 SNEGSKA (reference sequence). The CDR3 length is 14 residues.

Turning to this clonotype: A much larger clone lies a single base off, so this may be a read error. The chain combines TRBV12-3 or TRBV12-4 with TRBJ1-1, with TRBD1 identical over 7 bases. CDR3 length equals 15 residues. The CDR3 loop reads CVSSLQGIRDTEAFF. The CDR3 DNA sequence: TGTGTCAGCAGTTTACAGGGGATTAGGGACACTGAAGCTTTCTTT.

Regarding this clonotype: Given a much more abundant clone one base away, this may be a read error. The chain combines TRBV20-1 with TRBJ2-1; D remains ambiguous. The ends were cut back, 4 bases at V and 7 bases at J, with 8 bases in the middle. The CDR3 contains 11 residues. Germline lookup yields CDR1 DFQATT and CDR2 SNEGSKA (reference sequence). The CDR3 bases are TGCAGTGCTAAACTAAGAAATGAGCAGTTCTTC. Translation: CSAKLRNEQFF.

The chain employs TRBV11-3 and TRBJ2-5; D is perhaps TRBD2 (6 bases). Germline values: CDR1 SGHNT, CDR2 YENEEA. The V gene lost 5 bases and the J gene lost 10 bases, with 29 bases spanning the gap. This CDR3 region has 17 residues. CDR3 amino acids: CASSPLGGLAGLGIQYF. DNA for the CDR3: TGTGCCAGCAGCCCTCTGGGGGGACTTGCGGGCCTGGGGATCCAGTACTTC.

This clonotype was detected once. The chain links TRBV20-1 to TRBJ2-2, with TRBD2 matching 7 bases. The V segment lost 0 bases and the J segment 2 bases; nucleotides outside the gene matches: 6. This CDR3 is built from 16 residues. CDR1 and CDR2 (germline): DFQATT, SNEGSKA (reference sequence). This chain's CDR3 is CSARDWSGVNTGELFF. CDR3 sequence (DNA): TGCAGTGCTAGAGATTGGAGCGGGGTCAACACCGGGGAGCTGTTTTTT.

This chain links TRBV11-3 with TRBJ2-1; tentatively, D is TRBD1 or TRBD2 (6 bases each). Trimming took off 5 bases at V and 0 bases at J, with 11 bases between the two ends. The CDR3 has 15 amino acids. Germline assignment: CDR1 SGHNT and CDR2 YENEEA. CDR3 in DNA: TGTGCCAGCAGCCTCGGAGGGGGCTCCTACAATGAGCAGTTCTTC. Encoded protein: CASSLGGGSYNEQFF. The variable domain in full, with the rest retrieved from reference TRBV11-3 and TRBJ2-1, is EAGVVQSPRYKIIEKKQPVAFWCNPISGHNTLYWYLQNLGQGPELLIRYENEEAVDDSQLPKDRFSAERLKGVDSTLKIQPAELGDSAVYLCASSLGGGSYNEQFFGPGTRLTVL.

This clonotype was counted ten times or more. V usage is TRBV6-5 and J usage is TRBJ1-4, with D perhaps matching TRBD1 (5 bases). This CDR3 has 14 amino acids. The ends were cut back, 2 bases at V and 4 bases at J, with 8 bases in the middle. Germline V lookup: CDR1 MNHEY, CDR2 SVGAGI. The CDR3 sequence: CASSYGGINEKLFF. The CDR3 DNA is TGTGCCAGCAGTTACGGGGGGATTAATGAAAAACTGTTTTTT.

Concerning this clonotype: Given a much more abundant clone one base away, this may be a read error. V is TRBV20-1 and J is TRBJ2-5; 8 bases line up with TRBD2. From germline, CDR1 is DFQATT and CDR2 SNEGSKA (reference sequence). V shed 1 base, J shed 4 bases, and the junction held 11 bases outside the gene matches. The CDR3 extends over 16 amino acids. CDR3 loop: CSARGVSGGVRETQYF. The CDR3 DNA reads as TGCAGTGCTAGAGGGGTATCGGGGGGGGTCCGAGAGACCCAGTACTTC.

The CDR3 DNA sequence: TGTGCCAGTAGCATGACAGGGGCCAAAAACATTCAGTACTTC. Protein product: CASSMTGAKNIQYF. This chain links TRBV7-9 with TRBJ2-4, with 7 bases that match TRBD1. V gave up 9 bases and J gave up 1 base; unmatched junction bases: 6. CDR1 and CDR2 (germline): SEHNR, FQNEAQ (reference sequence). CDR3 length: 14 amino acids.

This clonotype was observed a few times. This may arise from a read error, as a much more abundant clone is one base away. The J gene is TRBJ2-1, the V gene TRBV12-3 or TRBV12-4, with a tentative D call TRBD1 (6 bases). This CDR3 region has 13 residues. With 10 bases removed from V and 5 bases from J, the gap between germline ends came to 15 bases. As DNA, the CDR3 is TGTGCCACTAACAGCAGGGGACACAATGAGCAGTTCTTC. It yields the protein CATNSRGHNEQFF.

As to this clonotype: The conserved phenylalanine or tryptophan is not found at the CDR3 terminus, so this likely reflects a read error. The chain carries TRBV6-5 and TRBJ1-2, with D hard to call. The CDR3 length is 17 residues. Per germline, CDR1 MNHEY and CDR2 SVGAGI. The V end was cut by 4 bases, the J end by 0 bases, with 18 bases between. As DNA, the CDR3 is TGTGCCAGCAGTTCACCTGTACGGAGAGCGACTAACTATGGCTACACCATG. Amino acids: CASSSPVRRATNYGYTM.

This chain links TRBV6-5 with TRBJ2-7; D is ambiguous. The germline gives CDR1 MNHEY, CDR2 SVGAGI. The CDR3 runs 15 residues. V lost 8 bases to trimming and J lost 3 bases, with 20 bases between them. CDR3 sequence: CASDNGGVTGYEQYF. The CDR3 coding sequence is TGTGCCAGCGACAATGGTGGAGTCACTGGCTACGAGCAGTACTTC.

As concerns this clonotype: At one end, the junction sequence differs from germline, possibly due to a read error. V and J are TRBV29-1 and TRBJ2-5; 7 bases align to TRBD2. This CDR3 spans 13 amino acids. Germline V lookup: CDR1 SQVTM, CDR2 ANQGSEA. The CDR3 DNA reads TGCAGCGTTGGATTGGCGGGGGAGGAGACCCACTACTTC. It specifies CSVGLAGEETHYF.

As regards this clonotype: A much larger clone differs from this one at a single base, so this may be a read error. The chain uses TRBV5-4 and TRBJ2-3, with D unresolved. Germline CDR1 SGHNT, CDR2 YYREEE (reference sequence). This CDR3 is 13 amino acids long. V was cut by 3 bases and J by 5 bases, with 10 bases left in between. DNA of the CDR3: TGTGCCAGCAGCTCGCCCGGCGGAGATACGCAGTATTTT. This codes for CASSSPGGDTQYF.

The chain recombines TRBV24-1 with TRBJ1-2; D call uncertain. This CDR3 comprises 15 residues. Trimming stripped 5 bases from V and 6 bases from J, with 18 bases between. CDR1 is KGHDR and CDR2 is SFDVKD in the germline V gene. CDR3 sequence (DNA): TGTGCCACCAGTGGGCCCGTTCCCGGGATTAATGGCTACACCTTC. Amino acid sequence: CATSGPVPGINGYTF.

This clonotype showed up many times. CDR3 protein: CSARRGQGNQPQHF. The CDR3 DNA follows: TGCAGTGCTAGAAGAGGACAGGGCAATCAGCCCCAGCATTTT. This chain uses TRBV20-1 with TRBJ1-5; 7 bases map to TRBD1. The CDR3 covers 14 residues. J was trimmed by 2 bases and V by 2 bases; bases with no gene match: 3. The germline V gene encodes CDR1 DFQATT and CDR2 SNEGSKA (reference sequence).

On this clonotype: At one of its ends the junction is not consistent with the germline gene, which may arise from a read error. The chain recombines TRBV10-2 with TRBJ1-5; 8 nucleotides agree with TRBD1. Germline lookup yields CDR1 WSHSY and CDR2 SAAADI. The CDR3 is made up of 14 amino acids. Here the CDR3 DNA reads TGCGCCAGCAGTGGTTCGACAGGGGATCAGCTCCAGCATTTT. Encoded protein: CASSGSTGDQLQHF.

This clonotype came up once. Since a much larger clone is just one base distant, this may be a read error. J is TRBJ2-1 and V is TRBV20-1, with 10 bases that match TRBD2. After removal of 7 bases from V and 2 bases from J, the junction contained 14 bases not matched to a gene. Germline V gene data show CDR1 as DFQATT and CDR2 as SNEGSKA (reference sequence). The CDR3 loop spans 17 amino acids. The CDR3 DNA follows: TGCAGTGTTGGTCCCGGGACTAGCGACATGACCTACAATGAGCAGTTCTTC. It is translated as CSVGPGTSDMTYNEQFF.

This clonotype was seen once. This may arise from a read error, as a much more abundant clone is one base away. V and J are TRBV20-1 and TRBJ2-3, with unresolved D. Germline CDR1 DFQATT, CDR2 SNEGSKA (reference sequence). Trimming shortened V by 3 bases and J by 0 bases, and 10 bases separated the two germline ends. This CDR3 has 14 residues. The CDR3 region has the DNA TGCAGTGCTAGGTGGACGGATAGCACAGATACGCAGTATTTT. Translation gives CSARWTDSTDTQYF.

The chain couples TRBV5-6 to TRBJ2-1; D remains ambiguous. V was cut by 4 bases and J by 2 bases, with 16 bases left in between. This CDR3 has 16 amino acids. CDR1 is SGHDT, CDR2 YYEEEE, per germline. The CDR3 sequence: CASSPPSQLAYNEQFF. CDR3 DNA: TGTGCCAGCAGCCCGCCAAGTCAGCTTGCCTACAATGAGCAGTTCTTC. Full variable domain (missing parts from reference TRBV5-6 and TRBJ2-1): DAGVTQSPTHLIKTRGQQVTLRCSPKSGHDTVSWYQQALGQGPQFIFQYYEEEERQRGNFPDRFSGHQFPNYSSELNVNALLLGDSALYLCASSPPSQLAYNEQFFGPGTRLTVL.

With respect to this clonotype: No conserved phenylalanine or tryptophan ends this CDR3, so it is likely a read error. The rearrangement joins TRBV29-1 to TRBJ1-1; D is unclear. The CDR3 has 12 residues. CDR1 and CDR2 from the germline V gene are SQVTM and ANQGSEA. The CDR3 reads CSAAGVYTEAFL. DNA of the CDR3: TGCAGCGCAGCCGGGGTTTACACCGAAGCTTTCCTT.